The 7 T cell receptor beta chains below all came from one sample that was sequenced in a study of cytomegalovirus exposure and HLA in healthy donors. Primers included in the PCR were 60 Vbeta and 13 Jbeta primers. Sequencing was performed with immunoSEQ multiplex PCR; in TCRdb, only in-frame clones are kept and a portion is missing. The sample carries under 200,000 clones, 70% to 90% recorded once. The sequenced sample was PBMCs. Receptor source: a man between 18 and 29 years old in good health and CMV-seropositive.

This clone was detected a few times. This chain joins TRBV5-6 and TRBJ2-7; 8 bases agree with TRBD2. CDR1 is SGHDT, CDR2 YYEEEE, per germline. With V trimmed by 2 bases and J by 2 bases, 3 bases remained unmatched. CDR3 length: 14 amino acids. The CDR3 reads CASSFPGLAYEQYF. DNA for the CDR3: TGTGCCAGCAGCTTCCCGGGACTAGCCTACGAGCAGTACTTC.

Comment on this clone: The same CDR3 also results from other DNA sequences found in this sample. The rearrangement joins TRBV6-1 to TRBJ1-1; D gene uncertain. Germline-derived CDR1 and CDR2 are MNHNS and SASEGT. Trimming took 2 bases from V and 0 from J, leaving 4 bases between them. The CDR3 extends over 13 amino acids. The DNA for the CDR3 is TGTGCCAGCAGTGAAAGAGTGAACACTGAAGCTTTCTTT. It is translated as CASSERVNTEAFF.

The chain is built from TRBV5-4 and TRBJ2-3, with 14 bases that match TRBD2. CDR1 is SGHNT and CDR2 is YYREEE in the germline V gene (reference sequence). The CDR3 contains 20 residues. Unmatched junction bases numbered 15, after V lost 4 bases and J lost 2 bases. Here the CDR3 reads CASSRRLAGGTASPTDTQYF. Written as DNA, the CDR3 is TGTGCCAGCAGCCGGCGACTAGCGGGGGGGACAGCCTCTCCCACAGATACGCAGTATTTT.

V is TRBV2 and J is TRBJ2-4; TRBD2 aligns across 10 bases. Germline-derived CDR1 and CDR2 are SNHLY and FYNNEI. J gave up 0 bases and V 6 bases, and 5 bases lay outside the gene matches. The length of the CDR3 is 16 residues. The CDR3 DNA follows: TGTGCCAGCAGCCTTAGCGGGGGGTTAGCCAAAAACATTCAGTACTTC. Amino acid sequence: CASSLSGGLAKNIQYF.

The CDR3 here is CASSLASGTAYEQYF. The CDR3 DNA reads TGCGCCAGCAGCTTGGCCTCAGGGACAGCCTACGAGCAGTACTTC. The rearrangement uses TRBV5-1 and TRBJ2-7, with 7 bases lining up with TRBD1. The ends lost 0 bases at V and 2 bases at J; junction bases unmatched: 5. The CDR3 spans 15 residues. Germline V gene sequence: CDR1 SGHRS, CDR2 YFSETQ.

The genes are TRBV6-5 and TRBJ2-2; 10 nucleotides agree with TRBD1. This CDR3 is built from 14 residues. Losses at the gene ends were 5 bases for V and 7 bases for J; bases not matched to a gene: 4. From germline, CDR1 is MNHEY and CDR2 SVGAGI. The CDR3 loop is CASSKGQGNGELFF. In DNA, the CDR3 is TGTGCCAGCAGTAAGGGACAGGGGAACGGGGAGCTGTTTTTT.

A note on this clone: Other DNA sequences within the sample encode an identical CDR3. This chain joins TRBV7-2 and TRBJ1-2; TRBD1 aligns across 9 bases. The CDR3 loop spans 13 amino acids. The V gene's germline CDR1 is SGHTA and CDR2 FQGNSA. The junction had 2 bases not matched to a gene; V was cut back by 5 bases and J by 4 bases. CDR3 region: CASSQTGGYGYTF. The CDR3 bases are TGTGCCAGCAGCCAGACAGGGGGCTATGGCTACACCTTC.